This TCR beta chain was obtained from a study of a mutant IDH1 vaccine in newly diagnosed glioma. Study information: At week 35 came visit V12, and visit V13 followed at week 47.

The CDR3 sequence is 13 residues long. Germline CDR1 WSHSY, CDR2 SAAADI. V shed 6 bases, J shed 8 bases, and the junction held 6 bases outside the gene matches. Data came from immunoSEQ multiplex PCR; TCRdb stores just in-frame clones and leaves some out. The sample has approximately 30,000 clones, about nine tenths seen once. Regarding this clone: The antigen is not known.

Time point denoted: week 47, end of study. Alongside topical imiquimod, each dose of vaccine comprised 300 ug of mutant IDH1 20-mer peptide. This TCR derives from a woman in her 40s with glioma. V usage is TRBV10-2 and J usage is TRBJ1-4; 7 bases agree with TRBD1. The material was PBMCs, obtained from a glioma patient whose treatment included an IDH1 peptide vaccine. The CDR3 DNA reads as TGCGCCAGCAGGAGGGGGCTTAGGGAAAAACTGTTTTTT. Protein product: CASRRGLREKLFF.